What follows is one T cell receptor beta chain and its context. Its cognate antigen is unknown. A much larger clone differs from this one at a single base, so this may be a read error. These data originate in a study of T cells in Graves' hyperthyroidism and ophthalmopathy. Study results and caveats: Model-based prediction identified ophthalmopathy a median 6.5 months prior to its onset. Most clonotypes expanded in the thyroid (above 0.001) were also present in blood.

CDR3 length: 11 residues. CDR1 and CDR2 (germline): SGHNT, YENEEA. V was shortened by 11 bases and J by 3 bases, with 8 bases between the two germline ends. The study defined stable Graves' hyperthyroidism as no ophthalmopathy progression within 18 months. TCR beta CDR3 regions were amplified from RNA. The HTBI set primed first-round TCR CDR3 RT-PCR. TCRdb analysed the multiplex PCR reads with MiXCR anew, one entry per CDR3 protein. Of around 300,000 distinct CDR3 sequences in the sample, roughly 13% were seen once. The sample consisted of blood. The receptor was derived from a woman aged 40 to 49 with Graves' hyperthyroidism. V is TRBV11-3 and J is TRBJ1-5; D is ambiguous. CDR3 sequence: CAGCHNQPQHF. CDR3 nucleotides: TGTGCCGGATGTCACAATCAGCCCCAGCATTTT. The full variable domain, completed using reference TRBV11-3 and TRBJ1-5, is EAGVVQSPRYKIIEKKQPVAFWCNPISGHNTLYWYLQNLGQGPELLIRYENEEAVDDSQLPKDRFSAERLKGVDSTLKIQPAELGDSAVYLCAGCHNQPQHFGDGTRLSIL.